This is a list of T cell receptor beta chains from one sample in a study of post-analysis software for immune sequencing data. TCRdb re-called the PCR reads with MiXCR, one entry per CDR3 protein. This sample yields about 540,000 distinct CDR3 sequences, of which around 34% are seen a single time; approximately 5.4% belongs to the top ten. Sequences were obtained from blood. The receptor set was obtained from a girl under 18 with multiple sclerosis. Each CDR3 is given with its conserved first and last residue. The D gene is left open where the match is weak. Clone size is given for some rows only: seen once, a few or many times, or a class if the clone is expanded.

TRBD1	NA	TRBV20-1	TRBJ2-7	CSARPHWANRGSEQYF	TGCAGTGCTAGACCCCACTGGGCTAACAGGGGTTCTGAGCAGTACTTC
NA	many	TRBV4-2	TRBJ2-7	CASSQDLYEQYF	TGTGCCAGCAGCCAAGATCTCTACGAGCAGTACTTC
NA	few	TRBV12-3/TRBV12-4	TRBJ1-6	CASMAYRDESPLHF	TGTGCCAGCATGGCATACAGGGATGAATCACCCCTCCACTTT
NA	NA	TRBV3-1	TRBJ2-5	CASSQGSRAAQETQYF	TGTGCCAGCAGCCAAGGAAGTAGGGCAGCCCAAGAGACCCAGTACTTC
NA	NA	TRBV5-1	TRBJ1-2	CASSFAPSVLGYTF	TGCGCCAGCAGCTTTGCCCCGTCTGTTCTTGGCTACACCTTC
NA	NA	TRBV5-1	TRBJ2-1	CTSSPSVSGEQFF	TGCACCAGCAGCCCATCGGTGTCGGGTGAGCAGTTCTTT
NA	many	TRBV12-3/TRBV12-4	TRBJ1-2	CASLGDWHHGYTF	TGTGCCAGCTTGGGAGACTGGCATCATGGCTACACCTTC
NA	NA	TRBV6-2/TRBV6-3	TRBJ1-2	CASSYLRSHGYTF	TGTGCCAGCAGTTACTTGCGGTCCCATGGCTACACCTTC
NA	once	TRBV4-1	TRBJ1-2	CASSQVVSNYGYTF	TGCGCCAGCAGCCAAGTTGTGTCCAACTATGGCTACACCTTC
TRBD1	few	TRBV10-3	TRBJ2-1	CAISGTGAQEQFF	TGTGCCATCAGTGGGACAGGTGCACAAGAGCAGTTCTTC
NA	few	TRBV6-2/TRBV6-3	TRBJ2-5	CASSSPRLGGETQYF	TGTGCCAGCAGTTCACCTCGACTAGGCGGGGAGACCCAGTACTTC
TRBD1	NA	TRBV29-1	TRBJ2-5	CSGGQGATETQYF	TGCAGCGGGGGACAGGGGGCGACGGAGACCCAGTACTTC
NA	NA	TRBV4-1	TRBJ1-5	CASSPAGPYQPQHF	TGCGCCAGCAGCCCAGCAGGACCCTATCAGCCCCAGCATTTT
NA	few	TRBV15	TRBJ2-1	CATRLGSQPYNEQFF	TGTGCCACAAGACTAGGGAGCCAACCCTACAATGAGCAGTTCTTC
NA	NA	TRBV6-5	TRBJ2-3	CASSLAGRGNTDTQYF	TGTGCCAGCAGTTTGGCGGGGCGTGGGAACACAGATACGCAGTATTTT
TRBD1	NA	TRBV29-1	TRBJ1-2	CSVGGQVGGYTF	TGCAGCGTTGGAGGACAGGTCGGAGGCTACACCTTC
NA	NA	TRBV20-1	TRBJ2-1	CGARDPFGANEQFF	TGCGGTGCTAGAGACCCGTTTGGGGCGAATGAGCAGTTCTTC
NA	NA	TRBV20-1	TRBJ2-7	CSASYGAPRYEQYF	TGCAGTGCTAGTTATGGGGCCCCGAGGTACGAGCAGTACTTC
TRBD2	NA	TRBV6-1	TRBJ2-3	CASTTSGGLYTQYF	TGTGCCAGCACCACTAGCGGGGGGCTGTATACGCAGTATTTT
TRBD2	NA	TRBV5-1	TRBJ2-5	CASSLPRGSGGLHKETQYF	TGCGCCAGCAGCTTACCCCGAGGTAGCGGGGGGTTACATAAAGAGACCCAGTACTTC
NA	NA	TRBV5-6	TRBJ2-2	CASSLEVFAGELFF	TGTGCCAGCAGCTTGGAAGTCTTCGCCGGGGAGCTGTTTTTT
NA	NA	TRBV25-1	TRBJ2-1	CASSQRGGEQFF	TGTGCCAGCAGTCAGAGGGGCGGTGAGCAGTTCTTC
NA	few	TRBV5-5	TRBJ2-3	CASSLPLATDTQYF	TGTGCCAGCAGCTTGCCCCTAGCCACAGATACGCAGTATTTT